This paragraph reports one T cell receptor beta chain. It was with 60 Vbeta and 13 Jbeta primers that the PCR ran. The table came from immunoSEQ multiplex PCR; TCRdb's copy has only in-frame clones and leaves some out. This table holds 65,000 or so clones, approximately 60% found once. The data were obtained in a study of cytomegalovirus exposure and HLA in healthy donors. Germline V lookup: CDR1 GTSNPN, CDR2 SVGIG (reference sequence). The CDR3 has 15 amino acids. V was pared by 4 bases and J by 2 bases, with 17 bases between. The V and J genes are TRBV30 and TRBJ1-2, with D tentatively TRBD1 (5 bases). The origin of this receptor is a man aged 30 to 39 in good health and CMV-seronegative. The sample taken for sequencing was PBMCs. The CDR3 sequence is CAWTHRGRVNYGYTF. Written as DNA, the CDR3 is TGTGCCTGGACCCACAGAGGCAGGGTAAACTATGGCTACACCTTC. The variable domain in full, completed from reference TRBV30 and TRBJ1-2, reads SQTIHQWPATLVQPVGSPLSLECTVEGTSNPNLYWYRQAAGRGLQLLFYSVGIGQISSEVPQNLSASRPQDRQFILSSKKLLLSDSGFYLCAWTHRGRVNYGYTFGSGTRLTVV.